The 30 T cell receptor beta chains below were found in one sample sequenced in a study of cytomegalovirus exposure and HLA in healthy donors. PCR was performed using 60 Vbeta and 13 Jbeta primers. The method was immunoSEQ multiplex PCR; TCRdb's version includes in-frame clones alone and lacks a portion of them. Here the sample spans under 150,000 clones, 82% being singletons. The sample was PBMCs. The receptors stem from a boy younger than 18 in good health and CMV-seronegative.

This chain joins TRBV18 and TRBJ1-1; D remains unclear. The CDR3 runs 14 residues. V lost 5 bases, J lost 1 base, and 11 bases lay in between. Germline values: CDR1 KGHSH, CDR2 LQKENI. The CDR3 coding sequence is TGTGCCAGCTCAAAGGACGGAGGGAACACTGAAGCTTTCTTT. Translating gives CASSKDGGNTEAFF.

The rearrangement uses TRBV25-1 and TRBJ2-7; TRBD2 agrees at 8 bases. Germline V gene sequence: CDR1 MGHDK, CDR2 SYGVNS. The CDR3 runs 16 residues. Germline trimming cut 6 bases from V and 0 bases from J; bases unmatched to any gene: 10. CDR3 amino acids: CASSLTSGASSYEQYF. CDR3 nucleotides: TGTGCCAGCAGCCTCACTAGCGGAGCAAGCTCCTACGAGCAGTACTTC.

The chain is built from TRBV2 and TRBJ2-7; 7 nucleotides match TRBD2. From germline, CDR1 is SNHLY and CDR2 FYNNEI. Trimming at V came to 6 bases and at J to 0 bases, leaving 5 bases not matched to a gene. This CDR3 has 14 amino acids. CDR3 sequence reads: CASRYREASYEQYF. As DNA, the CDR3 is TGTGCCAGCAGGTATCGGGAGGCCTCCTACGAGCAGTACTTC.

The V and J genes are TRBV4-1 and TRBJ2-5; perhaps TRBD1 as D (5 bases). V gave up 0 bases and J gave up 5 bases, with 13 bases separating them. This CDR3 comprises 15 residues. Per the germline V gene, CDR1 is MGHRA and CDR2 is YSYEKL. CDR3 loop: CASSQDPGPRETQYF. CDR3 coding DNA: TGCGCCAGCAGCCAAGACCCAGGGCCCAGGGAGACCCAGTACTTC.

The J gene is TRBJ1-5, the V gene TRBV14; a possible D gene is TRBD1 (6 bases). CDR1 and CDR2 (germline): SGHDN, FVKESK. V was clipped by 6 bases and J by 6 bases, with 12 bases between them. This CDR3 is built from 13 residues. In DNA form, the CDR3 reads TGTGCCAGCAGTGGGGGGGCCCGTCAGCCCCAGCATTTT. Protein: CASSGGARQPQHF. Filled out from reference TRBV14 and TRBJ1-5, the complete variable domain reads EAGVTQFPSHSVIEKGQTVTLRCDPISGHDNLYWYRRVMGKEIKFLLHFVKESKQDESGMPNNRFLAERTGGTYSTLKVQPAELEDSGVYFCASSGGARQPQHFGDGTRLSIL.

This clone was observed once. Other DNA sequences in the sample encode the same CDR3. The genes are TRBV7-9 and TRBJ2-1, with 9 nucleotides matching TRBD2. The junction had 5 bases not matched to a gene; V was cut back by 1 base and J by 7 bases. The CDR3 covers 15 residues. CDR1 SEHNR and CDR2 FQNEAQ come from the germline V gene (reference sequence). CDR3 coding DNA: TGTGCCAGCAGCTTAGGGCGGGAGGGCCTAAATGAGCAGTTCTTC. Protein sequence: CASSLGREGLNEQFF. Together with reference TRBV7-9 and TRBJ2-1, the CDR3 gives the full variable domain: DTGVSQNPRHKITKRGQNVTFRCDPISEHNRLYWYRQTLGQGPEFLTYFQNEAQLEKSRLLSDRFSAERPKGSFSTLEIQRTEQGDSAMYLCASSLGREGLNEQFFGPGTRLTVL.

CDR3 region: CASRPSSRDEQFF. The CDR3 DNA follows: TGTGCCAGCAGACCCTCCTCACGGGATGAGCAGTTCTTC. The rearrangement uses TRBV6-5 and TRBJ2-1; no reliable D call. The CDR3 length is 13 residues. Trimming removed 6 bases at V and 8 bases at J, with 14 bases between. The V gene's germline CDR1 is MNHEY and CDR2 SVGAGI.

The chain joins TRBV6-5 to TRBJ1-2; 7 nucleotides match TRBD1. The ends lost 6 bases at V and 4 bases at J; junction bases unmatched: 8. The CDR3 extends over 14 amino acids. Germline V lookup: CDR1 MNHEY, CDR2 SVGAGI. Here the CDR3 reads CASRPPGQSYGYTF. In DNA form, the CDR3 reads TGTGCCAGCAGGCCCCCGGGACAGTCCTATGGCTACACCTTC.

V usage is TRBV29-1 and J usage is TRBJ2-5, with D hard to call. Looked up from germline, CDR1 is SQVTM and CDR2 is ANQGSEA. CDR3 length: 11 amino acids. Trimming took 6 bases from V and 4 from J, leaving 9 bases between them. CDR3 amino acids: CSVGKVETQYF. In DNA form, the CDR3 reads TGCAGCGTGGGCAAAGTAGAGACCCAGTACTTC. The full variable domain, with the rest looked up from reference TRBV29-1 and TRBJ2-5, is SAVISQKPSRDICQRGTSLTIQCQVDSQVTMMFWYRQQPGQSLTLIATANQGSEATYESGFVIDKFPISRPNLTFSTLTVSNMSPEDSSIYLCSVGKVETQYFGPGTRLLVL.

The chain recombines TRBV7-2 with TRBJ1-5, with D tentatively TRBD1 (5 bases). V was clipped by 2 bases and J by 2 bases, with 10 bases between them. CDR1 is SGHTA, CDR2 FQGNSA, per germline. The length of the CDR3 is 15 residues. The CDR3 nucleotides are TGTGCCAGCAGCTTAATGTCGACAGGCAATCAGCCCCAGCATTTT. Residues: CASSLMSTGNQPQHF.

The chain has TRBV5-1 and TRBJ1-1, with D unclear. From germline, CDR1 is SGHRS and CDR2 YFSETQ. The CDR3 runs to 11 residues. V lost 4 bases to trimming and J lost 4 bases, with 5 bases between them. In DNA, the CDR3 is TGCGCCAGCAGCCTAAGCACTGAAGCTTTCTTT. Amino acids: CASSLSTEAFF.

This chain connects TRBV7-6 to TRBJ2-1; weak D call: TRBD2 (6 bases). Germline CDR1 SGHVS, CDR2 FNYEAQ. V lost 3 bases and J 5 bases, leaving 14 bases between the germline ends. The CDR3 covers 15 residues. The CDR3: CASSLRVAADNEQFF. The CDR3 nucleotides are TGTGCCAGCAGCTTGAGGGTAGCGGCAGACAATGAGCAGTTCTTC.

This rearrangement joins TRBV9 to TRBJ2-1; D is unclear. V lost 0 bases and J 6 bases, leaving 7 bases between the germline ends. Germline V CDR1 and CDR2: SGDLS, YYNGEE. This CDR3 has 13 residues. The DNA for the CDR3 is TGTGCCAGCAGCGTAGGCTATTCCAATGAGCAGTTCTTC. This encodes CASSVGYSNEQFF.

The rearrangement joins TRBV27 to TRBJ2-1; TRBD1 matches at 7 bases. Germline values: CDR1 MNHEY, CDR2 SMNVEV (reference sequence). With 3 bases clipped from V and 7 bases from J, the junction kept 3 bases outside the gene matches. The CDR3 is made up of 13 amino acids. The CDR3 DNA reads TGTGCCAGCAGTTTCTCGGACAGGAATGAGCAGTTCTTC. It yields the protein CASSFSDRNEQFF.

The chain joins TRBV5-1 to TRBJ2-3; no clear D gene. The CDR3 sequence is 11 residues long. Germline-derived CDR1 and CDR2 are SGHRS and YFSETQ. Trimming took off 1 base at V and 6 bases at J, with 3 bases between the two ends. CDR3: CASSLSDTQYF. CDR3 coding DNA: TGCGCCAGCAGCTTGAGCGATACGCAGTATTTT.

This chain connects TRBV30 to TRBJ1-1; D possibly corresponds to TRBD1 (6 bases). This CDR3 has 14 residues. With 5 bases removed from V and 0 bases from J, the gap between germline ends came to 13 bases. From germline, CDR1 is GTSNPN and CDR2 SVGIG (reference sequence). The CDR3 nucleotides read TGTGCCTGGGCTAGACAGGTCTTGAACACTGAAGCTTTCTTT. This sequence encodes CAWARQVLNTEAFF.

This clone has more than one count but fewer than ten. The V call is TRBV30, the J call TRBJ1-1; D not certain. The length of the CDR3 is 12 residues. V lost 2 bases and J lost 3, with 7 bases in between. CDR1 and CDR2 from the germline V gene are GTSNPN and SVGIG (reference sequence). The CDR3 DNA is TGTGCCTGGAGTTTCCTCTACACTGAAGCTTTCTTT. It encodes CAWSFLYTEAFF.

This chain connects TRBV7-9 to TRBJ2-5; 7 bases agree with TRBD1. The CDR3 contains 15 residues. Unmatched junction bases numbered 6, after V lost 3 bases and J lost 2 bases. Looked up from germline, CDR1 is SEHNR and CDR2 is FQNEAQ (reference sequence). CDR3 nucleotide sequence: TGTGCCAGCAGCTTTTCCGGGACAGATCAAGAGACCCAGTACTTC. Protein product: CASSFSGTDQETQYF.

The V gene is TRBV28, the J gene TRBJ1-4; the D gene is possibly TRBD1 (6 bases). The V and J ends lost 7 bases and 9 bases respectively, with 15 bases between them. The CDR3 runs 13 residues. The germline gives CDR1 MDHEN, CDR2 SYDVKM. The CDR3 region has the DNA TGTGCCAGCAACGGTGCCACAGGGAAAAAACTGTTTTTT. Protein product: CASNGATGKKLFF.

The V call is TRBV6-5, the J call TRBJ2-5, with 10 bases fitting TRBD1. This CDR3 spans 14 amino acids. Germline CDR1 and CDR2: MNHEY and SVGAGI. The V segment lost 5 bases and the J segment 6 bases; nucleotides outside the gene matches: 6. The CDR3 protein is CASSGRQGAKTQYF. Written as DNA, the CDR3 is TGTGCCAGCAGTGGGCGACAGGGGGCAAAGACCCAGTACTTC.

The chain uses TRBV29-1 and TRBJ2-1; 7 bases match TRBD2. Trimming took 5 bases from V and 7 from J; bases not matched to a gene: 2. This CDR3 has 11 amino acids. From germline, CDR1 is SQVTM and CDR2 ANQGSEA. The CDR3 here is CSVPAGNEQFF. The CDR3 DNA reads TGCAGCGTTCCAGCGGGGAATGAGCAGTTCTTC.

This chain connects TRBV5-1 to TRBJ2-2; no clear D gene. CDR3 length equals 13 residues. Germline assignment: CDR1 SGHRS and CDR2 YFSETQ. Trimming cost V 1 base and J 6 bases, with 7 bases left between them. CDR3 protein: CASSLKRAGELFF. Written as DNA, the CDR3 is TGCGCCAGCAGCTTGAAACGGGCCGGGGAGCTGTTTTTT.

This clone was observed a single time. CDR3 loop: CASSSAGVGTDTQYF. In DNA, the CDR3 is TGTGCCAGCAGCTCAGCGGGAGTTGGCACAGATACGCAGTATTTT. V is TRBV13 and J is TRBJ2-3, with 8 bases lining up with TRBD2. The length of the CDR3 is 15 residues. Germline CDR1 is PRHDT and CDR2 is FYEKMQ (reference sequence). V lost 4 bases, J lost 1 base, and 4 bases stayed unmatched.

Worth noting for this clone: Other DNA sequences of this sample code for an identical CDR3. V is TRBV29-1 and J is TRBJ1-1, with TRBD1 matching 9 bases. Trimming took 7 bases from V and 4 from J; bases not matched to a gene: 7. This CDR3 has 13 amino acids. Germline CDR1 reads SQVTM; CDR2 reads ANQGSEA. The CDR3 spells CSAGQGSSTEAFF. The CDR3 DNA reads TGCAGCGCGGGACAGGGCTCTTCCACTGAAGCTTTCTTT.

The chain is built from TRBV5-1 and TRBJ2-2, with 7 bases fitting TRBD2. There are 14 residues in the CDR3. The germline V gene encodes CDR1 SGHRS and CDR2 YFSETQ. V shed 0 bases and J 4 bases; nucleotides not matched to a gene: 0. DNA of the CDR3: TGCGCCAGCAGCTTGGCTAGCGGCACCGGGGAGCTGTTTTTT. Its translation is CASSLASGTGELFF.

The chain links TRBV11-2 to TRBJ1-2, with D possibly being TRBD1 (5 bases). The CDR3 runs to 14 residues. Germline assignment: CDR1 SGHAT and CDR2 FQNNGV. Trimming removed 5 bases at V and 5 bases at J, with 15 bases between. CDR3 region: CASSPSDRTYGYTF. The CDR3 DNA is TGTGCCAGCAGCCCCAGCGACAGAACTTATGGCTACACCTTC.

CDR3 protein: CAWSPQGGRLFSNQPQHF. Written as DNA, the CDR3 is TGTGCCTGGAGTCCCCAGGGCGGACGACTTTTTAGCAATCAGCCCCAGCATTTT. The rearrangement uses TRBV30 and TRBJ1-5; a possible D gene is TRBD1 (5 bases). The CDR3 spans 18 residues. V was cut by 2 bases and J by 0 bases, with 20 bases left in between. Germline V CDR1 and CDR2: GTSNPN, SVGIG (reference sequence).

This clone came up once. CDR3 sequence: CASSVQGNSGANVLTF. The CDR3 DNA sequence: TGTGCCAGTAGTGTACAGGGGAACTCTGGGGCCAACGTCCTGACTTTC. J is TRBJ2-6 and V is TRBV19; 7 nucleotides agree with TRBD1. The CDR3 spans 16 residues. CDR1 LNHDA and CDR2 SQIVND come from the germline V gene (reference sequence). V shed 5 bases and J 0 bases; nucleotides not matched to a gene: 4.

The gene calls are TRBV4-1 and TRBJ2-3; TRBD2 matches 7 bases. The germline V gene has CDR1 MGHRA and CDR2 YSYEKL. There are 14 residues in the CDR3. Trimming at V came to 3 bases and at J to 4 bases, leaving 4 bases not matched to a gene. DNA for the CDR3: TGCGCCAGCAGCCACGGACTAGTTTCAGATACGCAGTATTTT. Translating gives CASSHGLVSDTQYF.

The rearrangement uses TRBV4-2 and TRBJ2-7; 9 bases align to TRBD1. The CDR3 has 17 residues. Germline CDR1 LGHNA, CDR2 YNFKEQ. V shed 0 bases, J shed 3 bases, and the junction held 9 bases outside the gene matches. The CDR3 loop reads CASSQEGGTGPNYEQYF. DNA of the CDR3: TGTGCCAGCAGCCAAGAGGGAGGGACAGGGCCCAACTACGAGCAGTACTTC.